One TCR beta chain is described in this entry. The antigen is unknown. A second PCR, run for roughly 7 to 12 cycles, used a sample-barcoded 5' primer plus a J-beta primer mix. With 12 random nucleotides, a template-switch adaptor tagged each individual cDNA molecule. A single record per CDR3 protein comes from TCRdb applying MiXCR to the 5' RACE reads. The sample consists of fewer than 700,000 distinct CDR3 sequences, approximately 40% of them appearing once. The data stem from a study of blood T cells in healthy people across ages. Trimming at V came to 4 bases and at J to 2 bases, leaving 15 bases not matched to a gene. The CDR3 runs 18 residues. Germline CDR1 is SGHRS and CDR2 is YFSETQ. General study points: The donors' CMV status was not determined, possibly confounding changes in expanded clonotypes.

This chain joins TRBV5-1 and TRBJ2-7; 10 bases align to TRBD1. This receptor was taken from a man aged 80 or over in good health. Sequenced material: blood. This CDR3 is CASSQTTGTGAGTYEQYF. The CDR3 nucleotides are TGCGCCAGCAGCCAAACAACCGGGACAGGGGCCGGGACCTACGAGCAGTACTTC.